This T cell receptor (beta chain) was captured in a study of shared clonotypes between healthy human individuals. Assay: immunoSEQ multiplex PCR; the TCRdb copy retains only in-frame clones and omits some. This table holds 2 million to 2.5 million clones, over 90% found once. V was trimmed by 5 bases and J by 2 bases, leaving 13 bases between them. CDR1 is MNHEY and CDR2 is SMNVEV in the germline V gene (reference sequence). The CDR3 runs 14 residues. This receptor was taken from a young man in good health. Some clones in this sample may be carry-over from other donors' samples. Sequenced input: naive CD4+ T cells from PBMCs. Specified subset: CD45RA+ positively selected. This chain links TRBV27 with TRBJ2-7, with D hard to call. This CDR3 reads CASSPLASPYEQYF. The CDR3 DNA sequence: TGTGCCAGCAGTCCCCTCGCCAGTCCCTACGAGCAGTACTTC.